This T cell receptor beta chain was captured by sequencing in a study of response to subunit inactivated influenza vaccine. With V trimmed by 1 base and J by 5 bases, 13 bases remained unmatched. The CDR3 has 17 residues. CDR1 DFQATT and CDR2 SNEGSKA come from the germline V gene (reference sequence). One entry per CDR3 protein results from TCRdb running MiXCR on the RT-PCR reads. The sample includes over 650,000 distinct CDR3 sequences, approximately 18% of them seen just once. This chain joins TRBV20-1 and TRBJ2-5; 10 bases map to TRBD2. The source material was PBMCs from blood, sampled roughly 5 days after vaccination. The source is a man aged 45-65 years who received an inactivated influenza vaccine. CDR3 sequence: CSARVLAGVPDRETQYF. In DNA, the CDR3 is TGCAGTGCTAGAGTTCTAGCGGGAGTTCCAGACCGGGAGACCCAGTACTTC.